A single sample is the source of the 31 T cell receptor beta chains below, sequenced in a study of regulatory T cells in long-lasting Graves disease. The time point: persistent/refractory GD, antithyroid drugs over 5 years with positive TRAb. Scientists built the TCR library using RNA that was extracted from PBMCs. Building of the TCR beta libraries involved iRepertoire HTBI primers and Arm-PCR of CDR3 regions. Each CDR3 protein is one row after TCRdb ran MiXCR on the multiplex PCR reads. The sample lists a few hundred thousand distinct CDR3 sequences, roughly 23% occurring once. The material sequenced was peripheral blood mononuclear cells (PBMCs), taken when the disease was refractory, from a patient treated with antithyroid drugs. The receptors were gathered from a woman aged 40 to 50 with Graves disease.

This clonotype showed up just a few times. The J gene is TRBJ1-5, the V gene TRBV6-1; 7 nucleotides match TRBD1. The CDR3 consists of 15 residues. The V gene end was trimmed by 7 bases and the J gene end by 3 bases; junction bases not matched to a gene: 9. Germline V gives CDR1 MNHNS, CDR2 SASEGT. The CDR3 is CASTFTDRVNQPQHF. The CDR3 nucleotides read TGTGCCAGCACTTTTACCGACAGGGTCAATCAGCCCCAGCATTTT.

This clonotype was seen at least ten times. The V and J genes are TRBV6-1 and TRBJ2-7; 12 nucleotides line up with TRBD2. The CDR3 contains 14 residues. Germline trimming cut 4 bases from V and 2 bases from J; bases unmatched to any gene: 0. In germline, CDR1 is MNHNS, CDR2 SASEGT. Here the CDR3 reads CASSGTSGTYEQYF. The CDR3, as DNA: TGTGCCAGCAGTGGGACTAGCGGGACCTACGAGCAGTACTTC.

This clonotype was observed a handful of times. The gene calls are TRBV28 and TRBJ1-5; tentative D call: TRBD1 (5 bases). V was trimmed by 3 bases and J by 0 bases, leaving 21 bases between them. The CDR3 is 19 amino acids. The germline CDR1 and CDR2 sequences are MDHEN and SYDVKM. CDR3 protein: CASSFWGGYKTNSNQPQHF. CDR3 coding DNA: TGTGCCAGCAGTTTCTGGGGGGGGTACAAGACTAATAGCAATCAGCCCCAGCATTTT.

This clonotype was seen many times. V is TRBV28 and J is TRBJ2-4, with 9 bases identical to TRBD2. V was clipped by 6 bases and J by 3 bases; unmatched bases: 6. The CDR3 extends over 15 amino acids. Looked up from germline, CDR1 is MDHEN and CDR2 is SYDVKM. CDR3 sequence: CASSLAGAGKNIQYF. The CDR3 bases are TGTGCCAGCAGCTTAGCGGGAGCAGGCAAAAACATTCAGTACTTC.

This chain connects TRBV5-4 to TRBJ2-3; tentative D call: TRBD2 (5 bases). Germline V gene data show CDR1 as SGHNT and CDR2 as YYREEE (reference sequence). V was cut by 5 bases and J by 1 base, with 14 bases left in between. The CDR3 runs to 15 residues. Here the CDR3 reads CASSWESSRTDTQYF. The CDR3 nucleotides are TGTGCCAGCAGTTGGGAGAGTAGTCGCACAGATACGCAGTATTTT.

This clonotype was recorded at least ten times. The V gene is TRBV20-1, the J gene TRBJ2-5; 8 bases are a match to TRBD2. CDR1 and CDR2 (germline): DFQATT, SNEGSKA (reference sequence). The CDR3 runs 15 residues. After removal of 5 bases from V and 4 bases from J, the junction contained 12 bases not matched to a gene. This CDR3 reads CSAPAAGGRGETQYF. The CDR3, as DNA: TGCAGTGCTCCAGCCGCGGGGGGCAGGGGAGAGACCCAGTACTTC.

This clonotype was counted ten times or more. This chain uses TRBV29-1 with TRBJ2-5; 11 positions match TRBD2. V shed 5 bases and J 3 bases; nucleotides not matched to a gene: 5. The CDR3 loop spans 14 amino acids. Germline V gene lookup returns CDR1 SQVTM and CDR2 ANQGSEA. The chain's CDR3 is CSVFPGLAEETQYF. In nucleotides, the CDR3 is TGCAGCGTTTTTCCGGGACTAGCGGAAGAGACCCAGTACTTC.

Many counts were recorded for this clonotype. The chain joins TRBV11-2 to TRBJ1-1, with a weak D call TRBD1 (5 bases). V was trimmed by 5 bases and J by 1 base, leaving 17 bases between them. The CDR3 sequence is 16 residues long. Germline loops: CDR1 SGHAT, CDR2 FQNNGV. In DNA, the CDR3 is TGTGCCAGCAGCGCGGGACCGAAAAAGGGGAACACTGAAGCTTTCTTT. Translating it yields CASSAGPKKGNTEAFF.

This clonotype was counted a few times. CDR3 region: CASSPTTPDRGSTFF. The CDR3 nucleotides are TGTGCCAGCAGTCCCACCACGCCCGACAGGGGTTCAACTTTCTTT. The V and J genes are TRBV2 and TRBJ1-1; 8 nucleotides align to TRBD1. The length of the CDR3 is 15 residues. Germline V gene sequence: CDR1 SNHLY, CDR2 FYNNEI. V lost 5 bases, J lost 12 bases, and 17 bases stayed unmatched.

The genes are TRBV27 and TRBJ2-1; D not resolved. There are 15 residues in the CDR3. V was cut by 2 bases and J by 8 bases, with 16 bases left in between. CDR1 is MNHEY and CDR2 is SMNVEV in the germline V gene (reference sequence). The chain's CDR3 is CASSLPPDAGDEQFF. In DNA, the CDR3 is TGTGCCAGCAGTTTACCTCCCGACGCTGGGGATGAGCAGTTCTTC.

J is TRBJ2-7 and V is TRBV30, with D perhaps TRBD1 or TRBD2 (7 bases each). The CDR3 spans 16 residues. The germline gives CDR1 GTSNPN, CDR2 SVGIG (reference sequence). V was clipped by 2 bases and J by 0 bases, with 17 bases between them. CDR3 in amino acids: CAWSPQGGGSSYEQYF. CDR3 bases: TGTGCCTGGAGTCCCCAGGGAGGGGGCTCCTCCTACGAGCAGTACTTC.

The chain links TRBV28 to TRBJ2-1; 11 bases line up with TRBD2. Germline V gene sequence: CDR1 MDHEN, CDR2 SYDVKM. V lost 3 bases, J lost 7 bases, and 5 bases stayed unmatched. CDR3 size: 15 residues. The CDR3 here is CASSFLAGGINEQFF. CDR3 nucleotides: TGTGCCAGCAGTTTTTTAGCGGGAGGGATTAATGAGCAGTTCTTC.

This clonotype has only a few counts. The chain has TRBV29-1 and TRBJ2-3; 8 bases align to TRBD2. Germline lookup yields CDR1 SQVTM and CDR2 ANQGSEA. The trim removed 7 bases at V and 6 bases at J, leaving 9 bases unmatched. This CDR3 spans 13 amino acids. In DNA form, the CDR3 reads TGCAGCGGCGGCCAGCGGGAGTGGGATACGCAGTATTTT. It yields the protein CSGGQREWDTQYF.

This chain joins TRBV20-1 and TRBJ1-5; 9 bases are a match to TRBD1. CDR3 length: 17 amino acids. Losses at the gene ends were 3 bases for V and 3 bases for J; bases not matched to a gene: 12. CDR1 and CDR2 (germline): DFQATT, SNEGSKA (reference sequence). The CDR3 loop reads CSARDLHRGHINQPQHF. DNA of the CDR3: TGCAGTGCTAGGGATCTCCACAGGGGGCACATCAATCAGCCCCAGCATTTT.

This clonotype was seen ten or more times. CDR3 residues: CASSGHPGPNQPQHF. DNA for the CDR3: TGTGCCAGCAGTGGGCACCCCGGGCCAAATCAGCCCCAGCATTTT. This chain connects TRBV6-1 to TRBJ1-5; D unclear. The V gene's germline CDR1 is MNHNS and CDR2 SASEGT. The CDR3 has 15 amino acids. V gave up 4 bases and J gave up 4 bases, with 14 bases separating them.

This clonotype has only a few counts. The chain combines TRBV24-1 with TRBJ2-5; 15 nucleotides match TRBD2. This CDR3 has 20 residues. Germline V gene sequence: CDR1 KGHDR, CDR2 SFDVKD. Trimming at V came to 4 bases and at J to 0 bases, leaving 11 bases not matched to a gene. Written as DNA, the CDR3 is TGTGCCACCAGTGACTATATGACAGGACTAGCGGGAGGGGACCAAGAGACCCAGTACTTC. Encoded protein: CATSDYMTGLAGGDQETQYF.

This clonotype was seen many times. The chain combines TRBV11-2 with TRBJ2-4; 9 bases align to TRBD1. The J segment lost 1 base and the V segment lost 5 bases, leaving 9 bases of the junction unmatched. Germline V gene data show CDR1 as SGHAT and CDR2 as FQNNGV. CDR3 length: 17 residues. For the CDR3, the DNA is TGTGCCAGCAGCGAATACAGGGGGCGCATGGCCAAAAACATTCAGTACTTC. As protein: CASSEYRGRMAKNIQYF.

In its sample, this clonotype was seen many times. CDR3 region: CASSFGGLAKNIQYF. The CDR3 DNA follows: TGTGCCAGCAGTTTTGGGGGACTAGCCAAAAACATTCAGTACTTC. The chain recombines TRBV28 with TRBJ2-4, with D perhaps TRBD2 (6 bases). Trimming took 3 bases from V and 0 from J, leaving 9 bases between them. Germline CDR1 MDHEN, CDR2 SYDVKM. The CDR3 is 15 amino acids.

This clonotype was seen repeatedly, ten times or more. The rearrangement joins TRBV10-3 to TRBJ2-5, with D tentatively TRBD2 (6 bases). Germline CDR1 ENHRY, CDR2 SYGVKD. This CDR3 spans 15 amino acids. Trimming removed 2 bases from V and 5 bases from J, with 15 bases in between. The CDR3 DNA reads TGTGCCATCAGTGAGGCTTTAGCGGTCGGTGAGACCCAGTACTTC. Its translation is CAISEALAVGETQYF.

This clonotype has a handful of counts. This sequence joins TRBV18 and TRBJ2-7, with unresolved D. Germline CDR1 and CDR2: KGHSH and LQKENI. V lost 4 bases and J lost 1, with 11 bases in between. This CDR3 has 14 amino acids. CDR3 nucleotide sequence: TGTGCCAGCTCACGAGATTACTTATCCTACGAGCAGTACTTC. The encoded protein is CASSRDYLSYEQYF.

Only a few counts were recorded for this clonotype. The J gene is TRBJ2-7, the V gene TRBV7-3; no firm D call. Germline loops: CDR1 SGHTA, CDR2 FQGTGA. Between the trimmed V and J ends, which lost 0 bases and 5 bases, there was a span of 8 bases. CDR3 length: 13 amino acids. The CDR3: CASSLTSSHEQYF. The CDR3, as DNA: TGTGCCAGCAGCTTAACGTCTAGTCACGAGCAGTACTTC.

In this sample, this clonotype turned up many times. This chain uses TRBV2 with TRBJ2-2; no reliable D call. V gave up 0 bases and J gave up 2 bases, with 10 bases separating them. CDR1 is SNHLY, CDR2 FYNNEI, per germline. This CDR3 spans 16 amino acids. The CDR3 DNA follows: TGTGCCAGCAGTGAAGCGCTAACAGCAAACACCGGGGAGCTGTTTTTT. Protein sequence: CASSEALTANTGELFF.

This clonotype appeared many times. The V gene is TRBV2, the J gene TRBJ1-1; tentatively, D is TRBD1 (6 bases). This CDR3 region has 16 residues. V shed 5 bases and J shed 1 base, with 17 bases lying between them. In germline, CDR1 is SNHLY, CDR2 FYNNEI. CDR3 DNA sequence: TGTGCCAGCAGTAAGGGGACATTCACGAGGAACACTGAAGCTTTCTTT. This translates into CASSKGTFTRNTEAFF.

J is TRBJ2-7 and V is TRBV7-9, with TRBD1 as a possible D gene (5 bases). Germline lookup yields CDR1 SEHNR and CDR2 FQNEAQ (reference sequence). V dropped 4 bases and J dropped 2 bases, with 12 bases sitting between them. This CDR3 comprises 14 residues. The CDR3 DNA reads as TGTGCCAGCAGCTCCTTATCGACAGCCTACGAGCAGTACTTC. This encodes CASSSLSTAYEQYF.

This clonotype was detected many times. The chain links TRBV10-3 to TRBJ2-7; perhaps TRBD2 as D (5 bases). Germline V gene data show CDR1 as ENHRY and CDR2 as SYGVKD. This CDR3 region has 14 residues. V lost 10 bases and J lost 0, with 16 bases in between. The CDR3 DNA reads TGTGCCAGCGGGCGCAGCGGAACCTCCTACGAGCAGTACTTC. Its protein is CASGRSGTSYEQYF.

This rearrangement joins TRBV11-2 to TRBJ2-3, with D possibly TRBD1 on 5 matching bases. The CDR3 covers 14 residues. Germline V CDR1 and CDR2: SGHAT, FQNNGV. V dropped 5 bases and J dropped 4 bases, with 13 bases sitting between them. The CDR3 DNA reads TGTGCCAGCAGCGACAGAGACAGCCCAGATACGCAGTATTTT. Encoded protein: CASSDRDSPDTQYF.

In regard to this clonotype: The CDR3 does not end in the conserved phenylalanine or tryptophan, so this is likely a read error. The chain couples TRBV20-1 to TRBJ1-2; TRBD1 aligns across 7 bases. Germline trimming cut 4 bases from V and 4 bases from J; bases unmatched to any gene: 9. The CDR3 is 14 amino acids. In germline, CDR1 is DFQATT, CDR2 SNEGSKA (reference sequence). The CDR3 nucleotides are TGCAGTGCTATCGACAGAGCAGGGGGCTATGGCTACACCCTC. It codes for CSAIDRAGGYGYTL.

This clonotype showed up many times. This chain connects TRBV12-3 or TRBV12-4 to TRBJ2-2; no reliable D call. This CDR3 comprises 14 residues. V dropped 2 bases and J dropped 3 bases, with 7 bases sitting between them. The DNA for the CDR3 is TGTGCCAGCAGTTTAAGACACTACACCGGGGAGCTGTTTTTT. This gives the protein CASSLRHYTGELFF.

This clonotype was observed at least ten times. V gene TRBV28 combines with J gene TRBJ2-7; the match to TRBD2 covers 12 bases. This CDR3 is built from 14 residues. CDR1 is MDHEN and CDR2 is SYDVKM in the germline V gene. V gave up 6 bases and J gave up 2 bases; unmatched junction bases: 2. In DNA form, the CDR3 reads TGTGCCAGCAGGCGACTAGCGGGAGCCTACGAGCAGTACTTC. Its protein is CASRRLAGAYEQYF.

This clonotype was recorded at least ten times. The J gene is TRBJ1-1, the V gene TRBV20-1; D might be TRBD1 (6 bases). There are 12 residues in the CDR3. Deletions cut 2 bases from V and 8 bases from J, with 12 bases between. Germline V lookup: CDR1 DFQATT, CDR2 SNEGSKA (reference sequence). CDR3 protein: CSARFQGTEAFF. As DNA, the CDR3 is TGCAGTGCTAGATTCCAGGGGACGGAAGCTTTCTTT.

This clonotype was observed at least ten times. The chain is built from TRBV28 and TRBJ2-5, with D perhaps TRBD2 (5 bases). Trimming removed 2 bases at V and 5 bases at J, with 15 bases between. Germline V gene lookup returns CDR1 MDHEN and CDR2 SYDVKM. The CDR3 has 15 amino acids. CDR3 loop: CASSLGAAIAETQYF. CDR3 DNA sequence: TGTGCCAGCAGTTTAGGCGCGGCGATAGCGGAGACCCAGTACTTC.